This T cell receptor (beta chain) was captured by sequencing in a study of cytotoxic CD8 clonotypes in ibrutinib-treated CLL (dated by TCRdb to 2020 to 2023). Notes on the research overall: The cohort had ten to twelve relapsed/refractory and about 15 treatment-naive patients; some 17 were IGHV unmutated. Responses were partial in about 25 patients and complete in 2; after median 68 months follow-up, around 15 stayed in remission and about 12 progressed. Response samples were taken after a median of approximately eleven months on treatment, ranging from about 6 to 40 months. Samples averaged approximately 250,000 productive templates and about 94,000 productive rearrangements. Longitudinal samples were obtainable from about 30% of the 86 participants in the trial. Cryopreserved peripheral blood mononuclear cells were obtained prior to treatment, at the time of response, and at either disease progression or sustained remission. Every remission and progressive disease sample was obtained while ibrutinib was still being received by the patients. Results and caveats for the whole study, not just this receptor: Sampling times were not matched between sustained-remission and progressing patients, and lymph node repertoires were not studied. Baseline clonality was found to be higher than that of age-matched healthy donors and was strongly correlated with circulating CD8+ T-cell counts. Public clonotypes were found to be uncommon and were observed to contract or remain stable during treatment; the increase in clonality was shown to reflect expansion of private clonotypes at ibrutinib response. Clonality increased at ibrutinib response, stayed stable in sustained remission, and fell back toward baseline at progression.

Turning to this clone: Its cognate antigen has yet to be identified. The input lacks base qualities; no much larger clone sits a single base away.

A MiSeq instrument was used for deep resolution sequencing, which targeted depths ranging from 1 in 1 million up to 1 in 200,000 T cells, with coverage averaging 10x for each clonotype. TCR beta libraries were generated with the immunoSEQ hsTCRB Kit. For the original study's pipeline: Data were analyzed with ImmunoSEQ Data Assistant and ImmunoSEQ Analyzer, with V, D and J genes assigned per IMGT definitions. Clonality, which ranges from 0 to 1, was calculated by subtracting the normalized Shannon entropy of productive rearrangement frequencies from one. Only overrepresented clonotypes making up at least 0.05% of the repertoire of each patient were included in the public clonotype analysis. Repertoires from about a dozen age-matched healthy donors in immuneACCESS were used as clonality controls. TCRdb mirrors the immuneACCESS table, restricted to in-frame sequences. Some clones are absent from its copies; in checked studies, under half trace to an unresolved V gene, and the reason for the others is unknown. The D gene and trimming were derived from the DNA, and the V and J assignments and clone size from that table. The sample yields around 52,000 clones; 50% to 70% were counted once. Roughly 20% of the sample is held by the ten biggest clonotypes.

The intended sense of this specimen's time point label: roughly 2 years on ibrutinib. For TCR beta library preparation, around 2 micrograms of genomic DNA were isolated from cryopreserved PBMCs. High-throughput TCR beta sequencing was performed on longitudinal blood samples from CLL patients receiving ibrutinib monotherapy. The patients took part in an open-label, single-center phase 2 trial of ibrutinib monotherapy. The cysteine opens and the phenylalanine closes a CDR3 of 13 amino acids. Here the CDR3 DNA is all that survives: 39 bases in frame from base 1. The germline V gene (reference sequence) supplies CDR1 LNHNV and CDR2 YYDKDF. V is cut by 5 bases and J by 4 bases, and the space between the germline ends is 9 bases.

The source is a human donor with chronic lymphocytic leukemia. This receptor chain uses TRBV15 and TRBJ2-1, with the D gene too uncertain to name. Here the sequenced sample was PBMCs, taken after 24 months of ibrutinib treatment. This receptor carries the CDR3 CATSGVTYNEQFF. The DNA sequence is as follows: TGTGCCACCAGCGGAGTTACTTACAATGAGCAGTTCTTC.